This passage covers 21 T cell receptor beta chains from one sample sequenced in a study of beta chain features in type 1 diabetes. The entirety of the isolated RNA underwent reverse transcription, so expressed TCRB transcripts were sequenced. Clones were read by immunoSEQ multiplex PCR, and TCRdb kept only the in-frame ones, dropping some. This table holds hundreds of thousands of clones, under 20% found once. Sequencing was performed on naive CD4+ T cells from blood. The receptors stem from a woman in her late teens or twenties in good health.

V gene TRBV29-1 combines with J gene TRBJ2-5; a possible D gene is TRBD1 (6 bases). The germline V gene encodes CDR1 SQVTM and CDR2 ANQGSEA. Trimming removed 7 bases from V and 2 bases from J, with 11 bases in between. The CDR3 is 12 amino acids. The CDR3 nucleotides are TGCAGCGCCACAGGGATACAAGAGACCCAGTACTTC. It translates to CSATGIQETQYF.

This chain links TRBV28 with TRBJ1-3; no reliable D call. Per the germline V gene, CDR1 is MDHEN and CDR2 is SYDVKM. CDR3 length equals 14 residues. Trimming shortened V by 10 bases and J by 2 bases, and 15 bases separated the two germline ends. The CDR3 loop is CATSATGTGNTIYF. CDR3 DNA: TGTGCCACCAGCGCCACTGGGACTGGAAACACCATATATTTT.

This chain links TRBV7-2 with TRBJ2-5; a weak D match, TRBD2 (5 bases). Germline lookup yields CDR1 SGHTA and CDR2 FQGNSA. V was cut by 5 bases and J by 5 bases, with 15 bases left in between. The CDR3 length is 14 residues. Here the CDR3 reads CASSPPLPGETQYF. The CDR3 bases are TGTGCCAGCAGCCCCCCCCTACCGGGGGAGACCCAGTACTTC.

This chain connects TRBV5-1 to TRBJ2-5; TRBD2 matches 11 bases. Trimming at V came to 3 bases and at J to 1 base, leaving 2 bases not matched to a gene. The V gene's germline CDR1 is SGHRS and CDR2 YFSETQ. The CDR3 loop spans 15 amino acids. The CDR3 loop reads CASSSGLAVQETQYF. The CDR3 nucleotides are TGCGCCAGCAGCTCGGGACTAGCGGTCCAAGAGACCCAGTACTTC.

This clone was picked up a small number of times. J is TRBJ1-5 and V is TRBV7-8; 7 positions match TRBD1. The CDR3 is 16 amino acids. J gave up 0 bases and V 2 bases, and 4 bases lay outside the gene matches. Germline V gene data show CDR1 as SGHVS and CDR2 as FQNEAQ. CDR3 in DNA: TGTGCCAGCAGCTTACGGGACAGTCATAGCAATCAGCCCCAGCATTTT. It codes for CASSLRDSHSNQPQHF.

The genes are TRBV4-2 and TRBJ2-1; D remains ambiguous. V was cut by 0 bases and J by 0 bases, with 12 bases left in between. CDR3 length equals 17 residues. From germline, CDR1 is LGHNA and CDR2 YNFKEQ. The CDR3 sequence is CASSQDQAQVSYNEQFF. The CDR3 DNA is TGTGCCAGCAGCCAAGACCAGGCCCAGGTCTCCTACAATGAGCAGTTCTTC.

The genes are TRBV29-1 and TRBJ2-1; weak D call: TRBD1 (7 bases). This CDR3 is 15 amino acids long. Trimming shortened V by 7 bases and J by 8 bases, and 24 bases separated the two germline ends. Germline V lookup: CDR1 SQVTM, CDR2 ANQGSEA. The DNA for the CDR3 is TGCAGCGCAGGGGGGATGCCTAGTTTTAACGATGAGCAGTTCTTC. This encodes CSAGGMPSFNDEQFF.

This clone was detected only a few times. The rearrangement links TRBV13 to TRBJ2-4; TRBD1 aligns across 7 bases. Trimming cost V 6 bases and J 9 bases; bases outside gene matches: 11. CDR1 and CDR2 from the germline V gene are PRHDT and FYEKMQ (reference sequence). The CDR3 spans 14 residues. In DNA, the CDR3 is TGTGCCAGCAGTTTCCAGACTCCAGGGGGCATTCAGTACTTC. Encoded protein: CASSFQTPGGIQYF.

The gene calls are TRBV7-6 and TRBJ2-6, with D perhaps TRBD1 or TRBD2 (6 bases each). The CDR3 covers 17 residues. Germline-derived CDR1 and CDR2 are SGHVS and FNYEAQ. Trimming cost V 6 bases and J 1 base, with 16 bases left between them. The CDR3 loop reads CASSPTQGGSGANVLTF. The CDR3 coding sequence is TGTGCCAGCAGTCCGACACAGGGAGGTTCTGGGGCCAACGTCCTGACTTTC. Variable domain in full (rest from reference TRBV7-6 and TRBJ2-6): GAGVSQSPRYKVTKRGQDVALRCDPISGHVSLYWYRQALGQGPEFLTYFNYEAQQDKSGLPNDRFSAERPEGSISTLTIQRTEQRDSAMYRCASSPTQGGSGANVLTFGAGSRLTVL.

The gene calls are TRBV29-1 and TRBJ1-2; the match to TRBD1 covers 8 bases. There are 10 residues in the CDR3. Germline CDR1 is SQVTM and CDR2 is ANQGSEA. The J segment lost 8 bases and the V segment lost 7 bases, leaving 3 bases of the junction unmatched. CDR3 bases: TGCAGCGCGGACAGGGACGGCTACACCTTC. Residues: CSADRDGYTF.

The rearrangement uses TRBV5-4 and TRBJ2-5; 7 nucleotides match TRBD1. Per the germline V gene, CDR1 is SGHNT and CDR2 is YYREEE (reference sequence). V lost 4 bases to trimming and J lost 2 bases; unmatched junction nucleotides: 8. The CDR3 totals 15 residues. CDR3 DNA sequence: TGTGCCAGCAGCCGCGTGAGGGGGCGGCAAGAGACCCAGTACTTC. It codes for CASSRVRGRQETQYF.

This clone occurred a few times. The V gene is TRBV19, the J gene TRBJ2-6, with 8 bases matching TRBD1. The CDR3 is 17 residues long. After removal of 6 bases from V and 0 bases from J, the junction contained 7 bases not matched to a gene. The germline gives CDR1 LNHDA, CDR2 SQIVND (reference sequence). The CDR3 sequence is CASSPRDRNSGANVLTF. The CDR3 nucleotides are TGTGCCAGTAGCCCCCGGGACAGGAACTCTGGGGCCAACGTCCTGACTTTC. Complete variable domain (other parts from reference TRBV19 and TRBJ2-6): DGGITQSPKYLFRKEGQNVTLSCEQNLNHDAMYWYRQDPGQGLRLIYYSQIVNDFQKGDIAEGYSVSREKKESFPLTVTSAQKNPTAFYLCASSPRDRNSGANVLTFGAGSRLTVL.

The chain is built from TRBV5-1 and TRBJ2-3; 12 nucleotides match TRBD2. This CDR3 is built from 15 residues. In germline, CDR1 is SGHRS, CDR2 YFSETQ. The J segment lost 5 bases and the V segment lost 4 bases, leaving 5 bases of the junction unmatched. The CDR3 DNA follows: TGCGCCAGCAGCCTAGCGGGAGGGCCGGAAGATACGCAGTATTTT. It translates to CASSLAGGPEDTQYF.

The chain employs TRBV28 and TRBJ1-2; 7 positions match TRBD1. Germline V gene sequence: CDR1 MDHEN, CDR2 SYDVKM. The CDR3 extends over 15 amino acids. V lost 2 bases to trimming and J lost 8 bases; unmatched junction nucleotides: 11. CDR3 loop: CASSLADRAMGGYTF. The CDR3 bases are TGTGCCAGCAGTTTAGCCGACAGGGCCATGGGGGGCTACACCTTC.

This clone was seen more than once but under ten times. V is TRBV7-2 and J is TRBJ2-2; D not certain. The CDR3 is 13 amino acids. Germline-derived CDR1 and CDR2 are SGHTA and FQGNSA. Trimming stripped 5 bases from V and 7 bases from J, with 11 bases between. DNA for the CDR3: TGTGCCAGCAGCGCCGGCGCCGTCGGGGAGCTGTTTTTT. It yields the protein CASSAGAVGELFF.

The V gene is TRBV6-7, the J gene TRBJ2-7; D not certain. TRBV6-7 is an ORF, with its function uncertain. V was cut by 2 bases and J by 3 bases, with 17 bases left in between. This CDR3 is 16 amino acids long. For the CDR3, the DNA is TGTGCCAGCAGTTACGGGGTGGGAAACCCCCTCTACGAGCAGTACTTC. The encoded protein is CASSYGVGNPLYEQYF.

This clone was observed a handful of times. The chain is built from TRBV14 and TRBJ2-1, with 10 bases that match TRBD1. V was clipped by 4 bases and J by 9 bases; unmatched bases: 6. The CDR3 runs to 14 residues. From germline, CDR1 is SGHDN and CDR2 FVKESK. The CDR3 region has the DNA TGTGCCAGCAGCCCGAGGACAGGGGGAGGTGAGCAGTTCTTC. This gives the protein CASSPRTGGGEQFF.

This clone was counted only a few times. The chain employs TRBV6-6 and TRBJ2-7; D remains ambiguous. Germline values: CDR1 MNHNY, CDR2 SVGAGI (reference sequence). The CDR3 spans 14 residues. V was trimmed by 4 bases and J by 3 bases, leaving 13 bases between them. CDR3 DNA sequence: TGTGCCAGCAGTTCCCCTCCCGCCGACTACGAGCAGTACTTC. Encoded protein: CASSSPPADYEQYF.

This clone came up a few times. The J gene is TRBJ2-7, the V gene TRBV4-1, with D tentatively TRBD2 (6 bases). Per germline, CDR1 MGHRA and CDR2 YSYEKL. The V end was cut by 2 bases, the J end by 4 bases, with 15 bases between. This CDR3 has 15 residues. The CDR3 sequence: CASSQRSGSRYEQYF. Here the CDR3 DNA reads TGCGCCAGCAGCCAACGTAGCGGATCTCGATACGAGCAGTACTTC.

The chain couples TRBV25-1 to TRBJ2-7, with TRBD1 identical over 7 bases. The junction had 4 bases not matched to a gene; V was cut back by 5 bases and J by 3 bases. Per the germline V gene, CDR1 is MGHDK and CDR2 is SYGVNS. This CDR3 region has 13 residues. In DNA, the CDR3 is TGTGCCAGCAGTTACAGGGGCAACTACGAGCAGTACTTC. Its protein is CASSYRGNYEQYF.

This rearrangement joins TRBV9 to TRBJ2-7, with D perhaps matching TRBD1 (6 bases). Between the trimmed V and J ends, which lost 1 base and 5 bases, there was a span of 16 bases. Germline-derived CDR1 and CDR2 are SGDLS and YYNGEE. The CDR3 covers 15 residues. The CDR3 bases are TGTGCCAGCAGCGTACATACAGGGAATCACAACGAGCAGTACTTC. This gives the protein CASSVHTGNHNEQYF.